This TCR beta chain was documented in a study of long-term antiretroviral therapy in people with HIV. This CDR3 region has 14 residues. The V and J ends lost 2 bases and 4 bases respectively, with 8 bases between them. CDR1 MRHNA and CDR2 SNTAGT come from the germline V gene. Researchers ran immunoSEQ v3.0 at survey level. Profiled with immunoSEQ multiplex PCR; TCRdb holds only in-frame clones, not every one. The sample shows about 6,000 clones, over 75% of them seen only once. The sequence was obtained from a man aged 40-49 years with HIV. V gene TRBV6-4 combines with J gene TRBJ2-2; D is unresolved. Sequenced here: unsorted PBMCs, sampled 0.5 years before starting antiretroviral therapy. Written as DNA, the CDR3 is TGTGCCAGCAGTGACACGGATCGCACCGGGGAGCTGTTTTTT. As protein: CASSDTDRTGELFF.